This T cell receptor (beta chain) was retrieved from a study of blood T cell repertoires in COVID-19. Under the authors' procedure: Nucleated cell counts were estimated from reference gene primer amplification. Clones were read by immunoSEQ multiplex PCR, and TCRdb kept only the in-frame ones, dropping some. That table is the source of V, J and clone size, and D and trimming were worked out from the DNA. The sample holds 150,000 or so clones, approximately 78% seen once. The CDR3 is 15 residues long. Trimming took 6 bases from V and 5 from J; bases not matched to a gene: 6. Per the germline V gene, CDR1 is KGHDR and CDR2 is SFDVKD.

The clonotype comes from a man older than 75 with acute or convalescent COVID-19. Material: peripheral blood. The genes are TRBV24-1 and TRBJ1-5; 10 nucleotides align to TRBD1. The CDR3 reads CATSPADRGDQPQHF. The DNA of the CDR3 is TGTGCCACCAGTCCGGCGGACAGGGGGGATCAGCCCCAGCATTTT.